Following are 23 T cell receptor beta chains from one sample sequenced in a study of CD8+CD57+ T cells in acquired aplastic anemia (dated by TCRdb to 2016 to 2018). Sequenced using an Illumina HiSeq 2000. Genomic DNA served as template for TCR beta VDJ combination and CDR3 sequence profiling. TCRdb cleaned the public reads at Q25 with fastp, built clones with MiXCR and kept in-frame beta chains. Rows with one shared CDR3 protein collapse into an entry with the most common genes and DNA. The sample data list 75,000 to 80,000 distinct CDR3 sequences, and roughly 70% of these were observed just once. Roughly 80% of the sample goes to the ten largest clones. The patients picked for sequencing were ones in whom flow cytometry had shown an expansion of CD8+CD57+ cells. Sequencing was done on a sample of sorted CD4+, CD8+, or CD8+CD57+ T cells (not recorded which) from PBMCs. These receptors were collected from a human donor with aplastic anemia.

This clonotype came up a few times. The CDR3 coding sequence is TGTGCCATCACCGACCCCTGGGTCCATGAGCAGTTCTTC. It codes for CAITDPWVHEQFF. This chain joins TRBV10-3 and TRBJ2-1; D not resolved. Germline V gene lookup returns CDR1 ENHRY and CDR2 SYGVKD. Trimming removed 7 bases at V and 8 bases at J, with 15 bases between. The CDR3 is 13 residues long.

This chain uses TRBV29-1 with TRBJ2-3; 11 bases are a match to TRBD2. The germline CDR1 and CDR2 sequences are SQVTM and ANQGSEA. CDR3 length: 16 amino acids. Trimming cost V 4 bases and J 0 bases; bases outside gene matches: 6. CDR3 protein: CSVGRTSGSSTDTQYF. The CDR3 bases are TGCAGCGTTGGTCGGACTAGCGGGTCTAGCACAGATACGCAGTATTTT.

The V call is TRBV7-6, the J call TRBJ2-7; the D is unclear. CDR1 and CDR2 (germline): SGHVS, FNYEAQ. Trimming took off 3 bases at V and 2 bases at J, with 20 bases between the two ends. The CDR3 length is 17 residues. The CDR3: CASSFIDGRKATYEQYF. CDR3 in DNA: TGTGCCAGCAGCTTCATAGATGGCAGAAAGGCAACCTACGAGCAGTACTTC.

This clonotype has at least ten counts. This sequence joins TRBV6-1 and TRBJ2-7; 7 nucleotides line up with TRBD2. Trimming at V came to 7 bases and at J to 4 bases, leaving 16 bases not matched to a gene. Per the germline V gene, CDR1 is MNHNS and CDR2 is SASEGT. The CDR3 runs 16 residues. The CDR3 here is CASTENLAAWGYEQYF. The CDR3 DNA is TGTGCCAGCACCGAAAACCTAGCGGCGTGGGGATACGAGCAGTACTTC.

V is TRBV2 and J is TRBJ2-1; 11 bases agree with TRBD2. This CDR3 has 17 amino acids. The germline CDR1 and CDR2 sequences are SNHLY and FYNNEI. V lost 6 bases to trimming and J lost 3 bases; unmatched junction nucleotides: 10. The CDR3 protein is CASSYSALAGVYNEQFF. CDR3 DNA: TGTGCCAGCAGCTACTCTGCACTAGCGGGAGTCTACAATGAGCAGTTCTTC.

A few counts support this clonotype. CDR3 sequence (DNA): TGTGCCAGTAGCCTCACAGTGAACACTGAAGCTTTCTTT. As protein: CASSLTVNTEAFF. V gene TRBV19 combines with J gene TRBJ1-1; no clear D gene. This CDR3 comprises 13 residues. Trimming cost V 6 bases and J 0 bases, with 8 bases left between them. The germline V gene has CDR1 LNHDA and CDR2 SQIVND (reference sequence).

The chain joins TRBV4-1 to TRBJ2-7, with TRBD2 matching 7 bases. CDR3 length: 14 amino acids. From germline, CDR1 is MGHRA and CDR2 YSYEKL. J gave up 4 bases and V 1 base, and 4 bases lay outside the gene matches. CDR3 residues: CASSQAQGGYEQYV. The CDR3 bases are TGCGCCAGCAGCCAAGCCCAGGGAGGGTACGAGCAGTACGTC.

This clonotype was recorded at least ten times. The CDR3 nucleotides are TGTGCCAAACAGGGGAATGGCTACACCTTC. Translated: CAKQGNGYTF. The chain carries TRBV25-1 and TRBJ1-2; 7 bases are shared with TRBD1. The CDR3 runs to 10 residues. Trimming removed 10 bases from V and 6 bases from J; junction bases left unmatched: 2. The germline V gene encodes CDR1 MGHDK and CDR2 SYGVNS.

CDR3 in DNA: TGTGCCAGTAGTTCGACAAGCACCGGGGAGCTGTTTTTT. Translating gives CASSSTSTGELFF. V usage is TRBV19 and J usage is TRBJ2-2; D uncertain. V dropped 5 bases and J dropped 4 bases, with 8 bases sitting between them. The germline CDR1 and CDR2 sequences are LNHDA and SQIVND (reference sequence). The CDR3 sequence is 13 residues long.

In regard to this clonotype: Compared with germline, one end of the junction differs, possibly owing to a read error. This chain links TRBV24-1 with TRBJ2-7; D unresolved. Germline V lookup: CDR1 KGHDR, CDR2 SFDVKD. CDR3 length equals 10 residues. In DNA, the CDR3 is TGTGCCACCCGAACTTACGGGCAGTACTTC. Protein product: CATRTYGQYF.

V is TRBV10-3 and J is TRBJ1-2; D is unclear. Germline CDR1 and CDR2: ENHRY and SYGVKD. There are 13 residues in the CDR3. Trimming took off 7 bases at V and 0 bases at J, with 9 bases between the two ends. The chain's CDR3 is CAIKGVPNYGYTF. In nucleotides, the CDR3 is TGTGCCATCAAAGGCGTTCCTAACTATGGCTACACCTTC.

This rearrangement joins TRBV2 to TRBJ1-1; TRBD1 might be the D (6 bases). Germline V gene sequence: CDR1 SNHLY, CDR2 FYNNEI. The V gene lost 3 bases and the J gene lost 1 base, with 12 bases spanning the gap. The CDR3 length is 15 residues. In DNA, the CDR3 is TGTGCCAGCAGTGAGGGGGGCTTACAGAACACTGAAGCTTTCTTT. The encoded protein is CASSEGGLQNTEAFF.

The chain uses TRBV7-8 and TRBJ1-6, with D maybe TRBD1 (6 bases). The germline V and J ends were trimmed by 10 bases and 11 bases, with 21 bases remaining between them. Germline values: CDR1 SGHVS, CDR2 FQNEAQ. The CDR3 has 14 residues. CDR3 sequence: CATRDHEGETPLHF. In DNA form, the CDR3 reads TGTGCCACCCGAGACCACGAGGGGGAGACACCCCTCCACTTT. The whole variable domain, remainder taken from reference TRBV7-8 and TRBJ1-6, is GAGVSQSPRYKVAKRGQDVALRCDPISGHVSLFWYQQALGQGPEFLTYFQNEAQLDKSGLPSDRFFAERPEGSVSTLKIQRTQQEDSAVYLCATRDHEGETPLHFGNGTRLTVT.

This clonotype occurred many times. The CDR3 region has the DNA TGTGCCACCAGCAGTAGAGGGCAGGGTGACACCGGGGAGCTGTTTTTT. Its translation is CATSSRGQGDTGELFF. The J gene is TRBJ2-2, the V gene TRBV15; D assignment may be TRBD1 or TRBD2 (5 bases each). Per the germline V gene, CDR1 is LNHNV and CDR2 is YYDKDF (reference sequence). Trimming left V 3 bases short and J 3 bases short, with 14 bases between. The CDR3 extends over 16 amino acids.

There are a few counts of this clonotype. The chain has TRBV7-8 and TRBJ2-7; possible D gene TRBD2, 6 bases. Between the trimmed V and J ends, which lost 2 bases and 2 bases, there was a span of 13 bases. The V gene's germline CDR1 is SGHVS and CDR2 FQNEAQ. The CDR3 has 15 amino acids. The CDR3 DNA sequence: TGTGCCAGCAGCTTACGACTAGGCAGCCCCTACGAGCAGTACTTC. Translated, it gives CASSLRLGSPYEQYF.

This rearrangement joins TRBV19 to TRBJ1-1; TRBD1 is a possible D gene (5 bases). Per the germline V gene, CDR1 is LNHDA and CDR2 is SQIVND (reference sequence). This CDR3 spans 12 amino acids. V was shortened by 3 bases and J by 7 bases, with 9 bases between the two germline ends. As DNA, the CDR3 is TGTGCCAGTAGTATGGCAGGGTTTGAAGCTTTCTTT. Protein sequence: CASSMAGFEAFF.

V is TRBV18 and J is TRBJ2-7; 11 positions agree with TRBD1. Germline values: CDR1 KGHSH, CDR2 LQKENI. Trimming took 1 base from V and 7 from J; bases not matched to a gene: 6. The CDR3 consists of 15 residues. DNA of the CDR3: TGTGCCAGCTCACCACTTGGACAGGGGGCAAGGGAGCAGTACTTC. This codes for CASSPLGQGAREQYF.

The chain is built from TRBV19 and TRBJ1-1, with TRBD1 matching 7 bases. Germline V CDR1 and CDR2: LNHDA, SQIVND (reference sequence). V lost 4 bases, J lost 11 bases, and 4 bases stayed unmatched. The CDR3 has 11 residues. The CDR3 DNA reads TGTGCCAGTAGTACGACAGGGACGGCTTTCTTT. Translated, it gives CASSTTGTAFF.

The chain employs TRBV12-3 or TRBV12-4 and TRBJ2-7, with 9 positions matching TRBD2. After removal of 8 bases from V and 2 bases from J, the junction contained 10 bases not matched to a gene. The CDR3 runs to 15 residues. The CDR3 DNA reads TGTGCCAGCCGGTTTGGCGGGGGGGACCCCTACGAGCAGTACTTC. Its translation is CASRFGGGDPYEQYF.

About this clonotype itself: Mismatch with germline at one junction end may stem from a read error. V gene TRBV2 combines with J gene TRBJ2-7; no reliable D call. The CDR3 spans 10 residues. Per the germline V gene, CDR1 is SNHLY and CDR2 is FYNNEI. The CDR3 loop is CASSDYKQYF. The CDR3 coding sequence is TGTGCCAGCAGTGACTACAAGCAGTACTTC.

This chain connects TRBV10-3 to TRBJ1-2, with D perhaps TRBD1 (5 bases). Trimming left V 3 bases short and J 4 bases short, with 9 bases between. The germline gives CDR1 ENHRY, CDR2 SYGVKD. This CDR3 is built from 13 residues. CDR3 sequence: CAISDLGTYGYTF. In DNA, the CDR3 is TGTGCCATCAGTGATTTGGGGACCTATGGCTACACCTTC.

The CDR3 bases are TGTGCCAGCAGCGCCAGGGGGCTTGGGTCACCCCTCCACTTT. Its translation is CASSARGLGSPLHF. The chain has TRBV7-2 and TRBJ1-6; 8 nucleotides align to TRBD1. Germline assignment: CDR1 SGHTA and CDR2 FQGNSA. CDR3 length: 14 amino acids. V dropped 5 bases and J dropped 10; count of bases not matched to a gene: 7.

This clonotype has more than one count but fewer than ten. The gene calls are TRBV7-9 and TRBJ2-5; 13 bases map to TRBD2. With 5 bases clipped from V and 1 base from J, the junction kept 4 bases outside the gene matches. The CDR3 contains 16 residues. Per germline, CDR1 SEHNR and CDR2 FQNEAQ (reference sequence). CDR3 protein: CASSLGLAGVQETQYF. The CDR3 DNA reads TGTGCCAGCAGCCTCGGACTAGCGGGGGTCCAAGAGACCCAGTACTTC.